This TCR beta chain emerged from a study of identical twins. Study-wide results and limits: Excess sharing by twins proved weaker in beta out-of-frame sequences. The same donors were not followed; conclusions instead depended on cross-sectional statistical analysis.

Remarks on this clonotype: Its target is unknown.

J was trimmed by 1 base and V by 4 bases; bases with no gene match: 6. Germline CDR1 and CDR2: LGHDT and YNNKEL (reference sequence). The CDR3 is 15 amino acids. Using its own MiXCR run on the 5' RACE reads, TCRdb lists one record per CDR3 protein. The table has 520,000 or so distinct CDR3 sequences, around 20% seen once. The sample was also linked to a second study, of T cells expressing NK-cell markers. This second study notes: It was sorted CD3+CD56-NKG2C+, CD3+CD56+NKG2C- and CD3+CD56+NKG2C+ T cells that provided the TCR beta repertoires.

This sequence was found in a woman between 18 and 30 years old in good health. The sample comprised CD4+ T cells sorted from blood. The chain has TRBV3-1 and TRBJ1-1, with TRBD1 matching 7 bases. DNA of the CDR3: TGTGCCAGCAGCCCAAGCGACAGGGCGAACACTGAAGCTTTCTTT. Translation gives CASSPSDRANTEAFF.